The present TCR beta chain was sequenced within a study of PD-L1 blockade in urothelial cancer. Across the study: The researchers analyzed blood 3 weeks (second dose) and 6 weeks after treatment start.

The time point here: peripheral blood 6 weeks after treatment start. Trimming pared 2 bases from V and 7 bases from J, leaving 15 bases between. Per the germline V gene, CDR1 is GTSNPN and CDR2 is SVGIG (reference sequence). The CDR3 runs to 13 residues. Clones were read by immunoSEQ multiplex PCR, and TCRdb kept only the in-frame ones, dropping some. The sample gives about 51,000 clones, more than 75% of which show up once; around 2.5% is in the top ten. V usage is TRBV30 and J usage is TRBJ2-7; D perhaps matches TRBD1 (7 bases). The sequenced sample was PBMCs, obtained around atezolizumab (anti-PD-L1) treatment. The TCR sequence derives from a man aged 60 to 69 with urothelial cancer. The CDR3, as DNA: TGTGCCTGGAGTCAAGACAGGGCGGGAGAGCAGTACTTC. Translated: CAWSQDRAGEQYF.